This record covers a single T cell receptor (beta chain). This CDR3 has 19 amino acids. With 4 bases clipped from V and 3 bases from J, the junction kept 10 bases outside the gene matches. Germline loops: CDR1 MGHRA, CDR2 YSYEKL. The data belong to a study of cytomegalovirus exposure and HLA in healthy donors. PCR primers comprised 60 Vbeta and 13 Jbeta primers. TCRdb's copy holds only in-frame clones and misses some; the assay was immunoSEQ multiplex PCR. The table has 100,000 to 150,000 clones, roughly a sixth seen once. Sequenced input: PBMCs. This sequence joins TRBV4-1 and TRBJ2-6; 12 nucleotides match TRBD1. The origin of this receptor is a female donor in good health and CMV-seropositive. CDR3 in DNA: TGCGCCAGCAGCCTACTTCCGGGACAGGGGGCGCATGGGGCCAACGTCCTGACTTTC. Amino acid sequence: CASSLLPGQGAHGANVLTF.